The 15 T cell receptor beta chains below all came from one sample that was sequenced in a study of T-cell reconstitution after alpha-beta-depleted transplantation in children. The TCRbeta library incorporated unique molecular identifiers. One entry per CDR3 protein results from TCRdb running MiXCR on the PCR reads. The repertoire consists of 400,000 to 550,000 distinct CDR3 sequences, with about 10% occurring once and the leading ten covering 2% to 2.5%. The material sequenced was PBMCs, taken before TCRalphabeta/CD19-depleted stem cell transplant. The origin of the receptors is a child aged 2-15 years with inherited bone marrow failure, due to receive a stem cell transplant.

The chain joins TRBV9 to TRBJ2-1; weak D call: TRBD2 (6 bases). Germline V gene sequence: CDR1 SGDLS, CDR2 YYNGEE. The CDR3 runs to 16 residues. The ends were cut back, 3 bases at V and 3 bases at J, with 16 bases in the middle. The CDR3 loop reads CASSGDSLGVYNEQFF. The CDR3 DNA reads as TGTGCCAGCAGCGGGGACTCGCTAGGAGTCTACAATGAGCAGTTCTTC.

This clonotype was seen a handful of times. The rearrangement joins TRBV21-1 to TRBJ2-2; the DNA was not compared with TRBD2, the D call given in the table. TRBV21-1 is a pseudogene segment. The CDR3 loop spans 16 amino acids. The CDR3 loop reads CASSKAKREWAGELFF. The CDR3, as DNA: TGTGCCAGCAGCAAAGCGAAGCGGGAGTGGGCCGGGGAGCTGTTTTTT.

The chain has TRBV20-1 and TRBJ1-5, with 9 nucleotides matching TRBD1. Germline V CDR1 and CDR2: DFQATT, SNEGSKA (reference sequence). The CDR3 has 17 residues. V lost 0 bases and J lost 3; bases outside the gene matches: 9. The CDR3 region is CSARDQGQGRFNQPQHF. CDR3 coding DNA: TGCAGTGCTAGAGATCAAGGACAGGGGAGGTTCAATCAGCCCCAGCATTTT.

This clonotype was recorded at least ten times. The chain recombines TRBV9 with TRBJ2-3; a weak D match, TRBD2 (7 bases). The CDR3 contains 17 residues. Germline lookup yields CDR1 SGDLS and CDR2 YYNGEE. The V end lost 0 bases, the J end lost 3 bases, and 17 bases lay between the germline ends. The CDR3 reads CASSVAPHGRGTDTQYF. CDR3 DNA: TGTGCCAGCAGCGTAGCCCCTCATGGGAGGGGGACAGATACGCAGTATTTT.

Details on this clonotype: This may be a read error, as it is one base from a much larger clone. CDR3 region: CASSFAFRAQHF. The CDR3 DNA reads TGTGCCAGCAGTTTTGCGTTCAGGGCCCAGCATTTT. The gene calls are TRBV12-3 or TRBV12-4 and TRBJ1-5; TRBD1 is a possible D gene (5 bases). This CDR3 has 12 residues. The germline V and J ends were trimmed by 3 bases and 11 bases, with 11 bases remaining between them.

This clonotype was picked up many times. The rearrangement links TRBV24-1 to TRBJ2-7, with 9 bases lining up with TRBD1. There are 15 residues in the CDR3. Germline V lookup: CDR1 KGHDR, CDR2 SFDVKD. V shed 3 bases and J 7 bases; nucleotides not matched to a gene: 9. The DNA for the CDR3 is TGTGCCACCAGTGATGCAACACAGGGGGCTGGGGAGCAGTACTTC. Its protein is CATSDATQGAGEQYF.

This clonotype occurred many times. This chain joins TRBV6-1 and TRBJ2-1; maybe TRBD2 (6 bases). With 3 bases removed from V and 6 bases from J, the gap between germline ends came to 12 bases. Germline V lookup: CDR1 MNHNS, CDR2 SASEGT. This CDR3 contains 14 residues. For the CDR3, the DNA is TGTGCCAGCAGTGATCTCCTAGCGAGCAATGAGCAGTTCTTC. Translation: CASSDLLASNEQFF.

This clonotype was found many times. The rearrangement joins TRBV3-1 to TRBJ1-2, with a possible D match to TRBD1 (5 bases). Germline CDR1 reads LGHDT; CDR2 reads YNNKEL (reference sequence). V was cut by 4 bases and J by 1 base, with 13 bases left in between. This CDR3 is 15 amino acids long. The CDR3 region is CASSPKGTDNYGYTF. The DNA for the CDR3 is TGTGCCAGCAGCCCGAAAGGGACGGATAACTATGGCTACACCTTC.

The sample holds a few counts of this clonotype. This chain links TRBV29-1 with TRBJ2-7, with D unclear. This CDR3 has 14 amino acids. V lost 0 bases and J lost 2, with 11 bases in between. Germline CDR1 is SQVTM and CDR2 is ANQGSEA. For the CDR3, the DNA is TGCAGCGTTGAAGAAACCGACTGGCCCTACGAGCAGTACTTC. Encoded protein: CSVEETDWPYEQYF.

This clonotype has at least ten counts. The V and J genes are TRBV6-5 and TRBJ2-7; D gene uncertain. Trimming cost V 7 bases and J 0 bases, with 10 bases left between them. Germline V gene data show CDR1 as MNHEY and CDR2 as SVGAGI. This CDR3 comprises 13 residues. CDR3 region: CASTAPNSYEQYF. The CDR3 bases are TGTGCCAGCACGGCCCCCAACTCCTACGAGCAGTACTTC.

This clonotype showed up many times. The chain combines TRBV20-1 with TRBJ2-7, with a tentative D call TRBD2 (6 bases). The ends were cut back, 5 bases at V and 1 base at J, with 15 bases in the middle. The CDR3 totals 14 residues. From germline, CDR1 is DFQATT and CDR2 SNEGSKA (reference sequence). The CDR3 loop reads CSAGNPGTSYEQYF. The CDR3 DNA is TGCAGTGCTGGCAACCCCGGGACTTCCTACGAGCAGTACTTC.

Only a few counts were recorded for this clonotype. This chain uses TRBV7-2 with TRBJ2-7; TRBD2 matches at 10 bases. The germline CDR1 and CDR2 sequences are SGHTA and FQGNSA. V gave up 1 base and J gave up 3 bases; unmatched junction bases: 6. The CDR3 is made up of 16 amino acids. CDR3 DNA: TGTGCCAGCAGCTTAGAGCCGGCTAGCGGGAGCTACGAGCAGTACTTC. Its protein is CASSLEPASGSYEQYF.

This clonotype has ten or more counts. V and J are TRBV20-1 and TRBJ2-4; 8 positions agree with TRBD2. V shed 5 bases, J shed 3 bases, and the junction held 6 bases outside the gene matches. Germline V gives CDR1 DFQATT, CDR2 SNEGSKA (reference sequence). This CDR3 is 14 amino acids long. The CDR3, as DNA: TGCAGTGCTCCGTCCCGGGAGGGCAAAAACATTCAGTACTTC. Translation gives CSAPSREGKNIQYF.

The V and J genes are TRBV5-1 and TRBJ1-2; 7 bases match TRBD1. CDR3 length equals 14 residues. Trimming took 2 bases from V and 4 from J; bases not matched to a gene: 5. In germline, CDR1 is SGHRS, CDR2 YFSETQ. CDR3 amino acids: CASSLFDRAYGYTF. Here the CDR3 DNA reads TGCGCCAGCAGCTTATTCGACAGGGCCTATGGCTACACCTTC.

The chain recombines TRBV5-5 with TRBJ1-1; maybe TRBD1 (5 bases). The V end lost 4 bases, the J end lost 5 bases, and 24 bases lay between the germline ends. Germline loops: CDR1 SGHKS, CDR2 YYEKEE (reference sequence). There are 17 residues in the CDR3. Here the CDR3 reads CASSIPSPGVWKTEAFF. CDR3 coding DNA: TGTGCCAGCAGCATCCCATCCCCGGGGGTCTGGAAAACTGAAGCTTTCTTT. Using reference TRBV5-5 and TRBJ1-1 for the parts outside the CDR3, the full variable domain is DAGVTQSPTHLIKTRGQQVTLRCSPISGHKSVSWYQQVLGQGPQFIFQYYEKEERGRGNFPDRFSARQFPNYSSELNVNALLLGDSALYLCASSIPSPGVWKTEAFFGQGTRLTVV.